The 11 T cell receptor beta chains in this list originate from one sample, sequenced in a study of blood T cell repertoires in COVID-19 (TCRdb year 2020). Libraries were constructed by the immunoSEQ multiplex PCR assay. The clones in this table, taken by TCRdb from immuneACCESS, are in-frame only. Not every clone is retained; where verified, under half of the shortfall comes from an unresolved V gene, and the cause of the rest is unknown. The table for this sample lists a few hundred thousand clones; approximately 85% of them were counted only once. The ten most abundant clones make up approximately 4% of the sample. The sample taken for sequencing was PBMCs or T cells enriched from blood (not recorded which). Receptors were obtained from a woman aged 25 to 45 who had recovered from COVID-19.

The rearrangement uses TRBV24-1 and TRBJ2-3, with unresolved D. The germline V and J ends were trimmed by 2 bases and 6 bases, with 11 bases remaining between them. This CDR3 region has 14 residues. Germline V gene lookup returns CDR1 KGHDR and CDR2 SFDVKD. The CDR3 protein is CATSDYHTTDTQYF. As DNA, the CDR3 is TGTGCCACCAGTGATTACCATACAACGGATACGCAGTATTTT.

The chain is built from TRBV7-2 and TRBJ1-1; D is possibly TRBD1 (5 bases). Trimming shortened V by 3 bases and J by 0 bases, and 8 bases separated the two germline ends. Per germline, CDR1 SGHTA and CDR2 FQGNSA. The CDR3 extends over 14 amino acids. CDR3 region: CASSFWGMNTEAFF. CDR3 nucleotides: TGTGCCAGCAGCTTTTGGGGCATGAACACTGAAGCTTTCTTT.

The chain couples TRBV3-1 (or the pseudogene TRBV3-2) to TRBJ2-1; TRBD2 might be the D (5 bases). Trimming stripped 4 bases from V and 0 bases from J, with 7 bases between. The CDR3 contains 14 residues. CDR1 is LGHDT and CDR2 is YNNKEL in the germline V gene (reference sequence). CDR3 bases: TGTGCCAGCAGCCCGGGGATCTCCTACAATGAGCAGTTCTTC. Translating it yields CASSPGISYNEQFF.

CDR3 residues: CASSVEAESPHEQYF. In nucleotides, the CDR3 is TGTGCCAGCAGCGTAGAGGCGGAATCTCCCCACGAGCAGTACTTC. This chain uses TRBV9 with TRBJ2-7; D gene unclear. The CDR3 extends over 15 amino acids. Trimming pared 0 bases from V and 5 bases from J, leaving 15 bases between. Germline assignment: CDR1 SGDLS and CDR2 YYNGEE.

The V call is TRBV19, the J call TRBJ1-4; TRBD1 matches at 7 bases. The CDR3 extends over 15 amino acids. Germline V gives CDR1 LNHDA, CDR2 SQIVND (reference sequence). The junction had 7 bases not matched to a gene; V was cut back by 5 bases and J by 4 bases. The CDR3 region has the DNA TGTGCCAGTAGTCCCGGGACAGCTAGTAATGAAAAACTGTTTTTT. Translating gives CASSPGTASNEKLFF.

The chain uses TRBV4-1 and TRBJ2-2; D is perhaps TRBD1 (5 bases). The CDR3 contains 17 residues. Between the trimmed V and J ends, which lost 2 bases and 0 bases, there was a span of 13 bases. Per the germline V gene, CDR1 is MGHRA and CDR2 is YSYEKL. This CDR3 reads CASSQYTGAANTGELFF. The CDR3 nucleotides are TGCGCCAGCAGCCAATACACAGGAGCCGCGAACACCGGGGAGCTGTTTTTT.

This chain joins TRBV30 and TRBJ1-4, with 8 bases that match TRBD1. The germline CDR1 and CDR2 sequences are GTSNPN and SVGIG (reference sequence). Trimming took 6 bases from V and 8 from J; bases not matched to a gene: 8. The CDR3 has 13 amino acids. The CDR3 DNA is TGTGCCTGCCTGACAGGGGAAGGAGAAAAACTGTTTTTT. It codes for CACLTGEGEKLFF.

The chain uses TRBV9 and TRBJ1-1, with D possibly matching TRBD1 (6 bases). The CDR3 spans 15 residues. V was pared by 1 base and J by 4 bases, with 14 bases between. CDR1 and CDR2 (germline): SGDLS, YYNGEE. CDR3 sequence (DNA): TGTGCCAGCAGCGTAACCGACAGGTCTGGCACTGAAGCTTTCTTT. Encoded protein: CASSVTDRSGTEAFF.

This clone has more than one count but fewer than ten. This chain uses TRBV7-4 with TRBJ2-7, with 8 bases identical to TRBD1. The CDR3 is made up of 14 amino acids. Germline CDR1 reads SGHVT; CDR2 reads SQSDAQ. This CDR3 is CAPAPEQGAYEQYF. DNA of the CDR3: TGTGCACCAGCACCGGAACAGGGGGCCTACGAGCAGTACTTC.

The V and J genes are TRBV14 and TRBJ1-6, with TRBD1 matching over 8 bases. The V gene's germline CDR1 is SGHDN and CDR2 FVKESK. J lost 9 bases, V lost 5 bases, and 9 bases had no gene match. The CDR3 has 15 amino acids. The CDR3 spells CASSGQGGVTSPLHF. CDR3 nucleotides: TGTGCCAGCAGCGGACAGGGAGGAGTAACTTCACCCCTCCACTTT.

This clone appeared a single time. The chain is built from TRBV30 and TRBJ1-2; 9 nucleotides match TRBD1. CDR1 is GTSNPN and CDR2 is SVGIG in the germline V gene (reference sequence). This CDR3 has 13 residues. The V gene end was trimmed by 2 bases and the J gene end by 4 bases; junction bases not matched to a gene: 2. CDR3 protein: CAWSPGQGYGYTF. In DNA form, the CDR3 reads TGTGCCTGGAGTCCGGGACAGGGCTATGGCTACACCTTC. Using reference TRBV30 and TRBJ1-2 for the parts outside the CDR3, the full variable domain is SQTIHQWPATLVQPVGSPLSLECTVEGTSNPNLYWYRQAAGRGLQLLFYSVGIGQISSEVPQNLSASRPQDRQFILSSKKLLLSDSGFYLCAWSPGQGYGYTFGSGTRLTVV.